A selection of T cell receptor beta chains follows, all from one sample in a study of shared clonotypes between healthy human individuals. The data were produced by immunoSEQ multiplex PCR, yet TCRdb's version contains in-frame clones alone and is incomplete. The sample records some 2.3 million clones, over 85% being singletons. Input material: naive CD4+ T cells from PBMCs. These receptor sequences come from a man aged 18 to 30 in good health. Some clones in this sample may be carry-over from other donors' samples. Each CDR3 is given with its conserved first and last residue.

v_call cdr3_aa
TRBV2 CASRGDTIHNEQFF
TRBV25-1 CASSDLVGEGVDYGYTF
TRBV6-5 CASSDGTVSYEQYF
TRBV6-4 CASSDSPSGLPDTQYF
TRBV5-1 CASSLTGPGYEQYF
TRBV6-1 CASRTGGSNEQFF
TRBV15 CATSITAMRTSGGYNEQFF
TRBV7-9 CASSPPALGNEKLFF
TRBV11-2 CASSRGRNEQFF
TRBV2 CASSRDRGTYEQYF
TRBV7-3 CASRPGTSGPGGELFF
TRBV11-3 CASSPSGLAAQDTQYF
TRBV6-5 CASSRPGGSNEQFF
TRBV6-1 CASDRDTSYEQYF
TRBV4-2 CASSPGASVLGEQYF
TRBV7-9 CASSYQGSTGELFF
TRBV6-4 CASSDSGGKQYF
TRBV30 CAWSRKTVTNYGYTF
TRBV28 CASSSQRDRAHEQYF
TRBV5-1 CASSLRQGFNTGELFF
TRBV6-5 CASSYPGLGTEAFF
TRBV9 CASSVLAQAYNEQFF
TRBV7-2 CASSPARQSTEAFF
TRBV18 CASSPQSSQETQYF
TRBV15 CATSSSGGRDTGELFF
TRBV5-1 CASSSPSVLMEDTQYF
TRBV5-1 CASSWVTGGITEAFF
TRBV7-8 CASSLGGFTDTQYF
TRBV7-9 CASSPRAGTGDEKLFF
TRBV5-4 CASSFASGQNNYGYTF